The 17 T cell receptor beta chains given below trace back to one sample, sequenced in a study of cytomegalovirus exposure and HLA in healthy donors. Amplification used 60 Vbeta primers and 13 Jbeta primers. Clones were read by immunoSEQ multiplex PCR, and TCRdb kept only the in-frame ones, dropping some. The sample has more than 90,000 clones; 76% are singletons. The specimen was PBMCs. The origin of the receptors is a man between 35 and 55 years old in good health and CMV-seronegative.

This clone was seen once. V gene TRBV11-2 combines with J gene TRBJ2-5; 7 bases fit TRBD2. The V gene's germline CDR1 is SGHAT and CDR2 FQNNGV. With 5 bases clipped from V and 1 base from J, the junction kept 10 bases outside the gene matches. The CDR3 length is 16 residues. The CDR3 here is CASSLNSQRGQETQYF. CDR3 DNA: TGTGCCAGCAGCCTAAACTCACAGCGGGGCCAAGAGACCCAGTACTTC.

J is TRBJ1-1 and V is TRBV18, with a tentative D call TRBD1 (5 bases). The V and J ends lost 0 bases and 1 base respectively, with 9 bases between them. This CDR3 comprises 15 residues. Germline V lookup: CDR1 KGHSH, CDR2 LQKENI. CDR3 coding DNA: TGTGCCAGCTCACCACCCGGGACTGGGAACACTGAAGCTTTCTTT. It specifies CASSPPGTGNTEAFF.

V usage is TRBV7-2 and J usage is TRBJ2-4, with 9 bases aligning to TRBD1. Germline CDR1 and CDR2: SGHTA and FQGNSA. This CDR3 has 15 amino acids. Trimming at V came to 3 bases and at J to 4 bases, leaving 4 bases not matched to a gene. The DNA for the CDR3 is TGTGCCAGCAGCTTCGAAGGACAGGGGAAAAACATTCAGTACTTC. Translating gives CASSFEGQGKNIQYF. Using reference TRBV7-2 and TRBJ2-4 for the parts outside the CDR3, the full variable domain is GAGVSQSPSNKVTEKGKDVELRCDPISGHTALYWYRQSLGQGLEFLIYFQGNSAPDKSGLPSDRFSAERTGGSVSTLTIQRTQQEDSAVYLCASSFEGQGKNIQYFGAGTRLSVL.

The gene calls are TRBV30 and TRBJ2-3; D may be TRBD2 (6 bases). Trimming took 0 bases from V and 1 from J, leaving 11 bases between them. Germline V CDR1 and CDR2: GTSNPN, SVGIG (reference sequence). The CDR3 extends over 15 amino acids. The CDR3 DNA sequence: TGTGCCTGGAGTGTACGGGAGACGGGCACAGATACGCAGTATTTT. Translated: CAWSVRETGTDTQYF.

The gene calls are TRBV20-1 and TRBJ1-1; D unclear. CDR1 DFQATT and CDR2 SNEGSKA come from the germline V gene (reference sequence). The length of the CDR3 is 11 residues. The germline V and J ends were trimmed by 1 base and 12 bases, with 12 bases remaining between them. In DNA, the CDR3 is TGCAGTGCTAGAGTAAGGTCCAGGACTTTCTTT. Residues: CSARVRSRTFF.

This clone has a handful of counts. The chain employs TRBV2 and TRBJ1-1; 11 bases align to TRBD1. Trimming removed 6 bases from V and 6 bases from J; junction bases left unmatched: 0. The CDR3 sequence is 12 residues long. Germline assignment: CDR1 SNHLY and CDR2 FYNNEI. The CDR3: CASRDRGPEAFF. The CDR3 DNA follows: TGTGCCAGCAGGGACAGGGGGCCTGAAGCTTTCTTT.

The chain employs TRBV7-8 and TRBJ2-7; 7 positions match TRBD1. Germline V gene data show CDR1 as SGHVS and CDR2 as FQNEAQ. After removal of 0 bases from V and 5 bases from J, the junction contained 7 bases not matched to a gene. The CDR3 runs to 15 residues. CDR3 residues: CASSLAGTGADEQYV. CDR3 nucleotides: TGTGCCAGCAGCTTAGCGGGTACAGGGGCGGACGAGCAGTACGTC.

The CDR3 reads CASSEKGNTNYGYTF. DNA of the CDR3: TGCGCCAGCAGTGAGAAGGGGAACACTAACTATGGCTACACCTTC. V is TRBV10-2 and J is TRBJ1-2, with D tentatively TRBD1 (5 bases). Trimming took off 2 bases at V and 0 bases at J, with 10 bases between the two ends. Germline V gene data show CDR1 as WSHSY and CDR2 as SAAADI. This CDR3 is 15 amino acids long.

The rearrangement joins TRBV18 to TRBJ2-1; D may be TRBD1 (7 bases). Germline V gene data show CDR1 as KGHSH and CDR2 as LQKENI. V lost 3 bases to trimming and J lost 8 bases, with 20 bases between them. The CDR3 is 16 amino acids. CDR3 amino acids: CASSPSQGGTGDEQFF. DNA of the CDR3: TGTGCCAGCTCACCGTCGCAGGGGGGTACGGGCGATGAGCAGTTCTTC.

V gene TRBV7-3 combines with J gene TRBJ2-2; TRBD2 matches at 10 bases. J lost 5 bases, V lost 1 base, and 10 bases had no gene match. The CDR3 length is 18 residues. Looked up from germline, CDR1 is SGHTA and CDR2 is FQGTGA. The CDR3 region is CASSLRAGGQFGTGELFF. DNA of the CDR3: TGTGCCAGCAGCTTAAGAGCGGGGGGGCAGTTTGGGACCGGGGAGCTGTTTTTT. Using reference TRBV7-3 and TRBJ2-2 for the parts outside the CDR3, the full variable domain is GAGVSQTPSNKVTEKGKYVELRCDPISGHTALYWYRQSLGQGPEFLIYFQGTGAADDSGLPNDRFFAVRPEGSVSTLKIQRTERGDSAVYLCASSLRAGGQFGTGELFFGEGSRLTVL.

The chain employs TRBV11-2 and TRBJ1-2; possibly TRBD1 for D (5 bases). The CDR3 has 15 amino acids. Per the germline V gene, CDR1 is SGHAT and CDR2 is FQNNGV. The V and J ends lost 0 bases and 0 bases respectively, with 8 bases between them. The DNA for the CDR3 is TGTGCCAGCAGCTTAGAGGCGGGGGCTAACTATGGCTACACCTTC. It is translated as CASSLEAGANYGYTF.

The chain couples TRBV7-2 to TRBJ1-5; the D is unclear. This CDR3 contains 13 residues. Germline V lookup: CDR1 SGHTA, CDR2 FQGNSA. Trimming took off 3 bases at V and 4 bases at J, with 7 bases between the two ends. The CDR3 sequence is CASSLLNNQPQHF. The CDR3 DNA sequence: TGTGCCAGCAGCTTGTTAAATAATCAGCCCCAGCATTTT.

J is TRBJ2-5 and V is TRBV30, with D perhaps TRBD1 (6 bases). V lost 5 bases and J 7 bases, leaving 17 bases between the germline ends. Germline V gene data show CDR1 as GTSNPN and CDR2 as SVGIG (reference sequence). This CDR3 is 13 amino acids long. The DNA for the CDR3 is TGTGCCTGGCAGGACAGAACGAGGGGGACCCAGTACTTC. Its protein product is CAWQDRTRGTQYF.

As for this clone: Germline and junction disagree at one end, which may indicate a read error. CDR3 loop: CSSSLRQGGRYTF. CDR3 DNA sequence: TGTTCCAGCAGTCTTAGGCAGGGGGGTCGCTACACCTTC. The chain couples TRBV7-9 to TRBJ1-2, with 7 bases aligning to TRBD1. Germline assignment: CDR1 SEHNR and CDR2 FQNEAQ (reference sequence). The CDR3 runs to 13 residues.

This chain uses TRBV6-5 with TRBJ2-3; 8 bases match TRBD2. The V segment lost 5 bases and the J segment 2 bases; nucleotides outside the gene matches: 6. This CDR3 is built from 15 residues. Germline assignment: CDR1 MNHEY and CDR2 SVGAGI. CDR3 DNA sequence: TGTGCCAGCAGTCGTAGCGGGGCTAACACAGATACGCAGTATTTT. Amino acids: CASSRSGANTDTQYF.

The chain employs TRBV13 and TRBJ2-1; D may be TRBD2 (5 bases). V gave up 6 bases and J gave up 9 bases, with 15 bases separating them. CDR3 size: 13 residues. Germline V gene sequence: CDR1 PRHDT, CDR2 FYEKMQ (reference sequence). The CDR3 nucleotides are TGTGCCAGCAGTACTCGCCGGGGTCTTGAGCAGTTCTTC. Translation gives CASSTRRGLEQFF.

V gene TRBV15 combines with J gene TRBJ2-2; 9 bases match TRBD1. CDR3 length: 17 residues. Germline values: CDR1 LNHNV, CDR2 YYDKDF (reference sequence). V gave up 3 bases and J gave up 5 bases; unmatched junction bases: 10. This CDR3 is CATSRGTGGIRTGELFF. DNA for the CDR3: TGTGCCACCAGCAGGGGTACAGGGGGCATAAGAACCGGGGAGCTGTTTTTT. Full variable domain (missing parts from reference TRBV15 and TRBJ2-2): DAMVIQNPRYQVTQFGKPVTLSCSQTLNHNVMYWYQQKSSQAPKLLFHYYDKDFNNEADTPDNFQSRRPNTSFCFLDIRSPGLGDTAMYLCATSRGTGGIRTGELFFGEGSRLTVL.